This T cell receptor beta chain was captured by sequencing in a study of T cells in Graves' hyperthyroidism and ophthalmopathy. Study summary: Prior to any treatment, at the point of initial diagnosis, peripheral blood was collected. Study-wide findings and caveats: Using 13 V-J features, a model discriminated ophthalmopathy from stable hyperthyroidism. Ophthalmopathy onset followed model prediction by a median about 6.9 months.

TCR beta CDR3 sequences were amplified from RNA transcripts. Using the HTBI primer set, a first-round RT-PCR was run on the TCR CDR3. TCRdb re-analysed the multiplex PCR reads in MiXCR, keeping a single row per CDR3 protein. This table has hundreds of thousands of distinct CDR3 sequences, 19% appearing once. Researchers defined stable Graves' hyperthyroidism as no ophthalmopathy progression within 18 months. There are many counts of this clonotype. Its specificity is unknown. The ends lost 5 bases at V and 7 bases at J; junction bases unmatched: 7. Germline CDR1 is SGHTA and CDR2 is FQGNSA. This CDR3 contains 13 residues.

The sample consisted of blood. The genes are TRBV7-2 and TRBJ1-1, with TRBD1 matching over 7 bases. This receptor was taken from a woman aged 18 to 35 with Graves' hyperthyroidism. The DNA for the CDR3 is TGTGCCAGCAGCGGGGACAGCAGGATTGAAGCTTTCTTT. Protein: CASSGDSRIEAFF.